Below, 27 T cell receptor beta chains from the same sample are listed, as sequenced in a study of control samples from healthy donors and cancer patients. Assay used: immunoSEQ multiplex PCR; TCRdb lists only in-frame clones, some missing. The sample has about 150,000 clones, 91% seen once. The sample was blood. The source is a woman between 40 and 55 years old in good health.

The CDR3 sequence is CASSHRQGARDIQYF. Here the CDR3 DNA reads TGTGCCAGCAGCCACAGACAGGGGGCAAGGGACATTCAGTACTTC. The V gene is TRBV7-8, the J gene TRBJ2-4; 10 positions match TRBD1. Germline V lookup: CDR1 SGHVS, CDR2 FQNEAQ. Trimming removed 5 bases from V and 8 bases from J; junction bases left unmatched: 9. The CDR3 has 15 residues.

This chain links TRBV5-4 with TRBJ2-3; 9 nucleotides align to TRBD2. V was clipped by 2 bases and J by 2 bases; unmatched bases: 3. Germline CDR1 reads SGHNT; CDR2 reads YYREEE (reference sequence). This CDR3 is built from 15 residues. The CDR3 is CASSLGLATTDTQYF. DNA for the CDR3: TGTGCCAGCAGCTTAGGACTAGCGACCACAGATACGCAGTATTTT.

CDR3 sequence (DNA): TGTGCCAGCAGACCCATTAGAGGGGCAGGCGAGCAGTACTTC. Translating gives CASRPIRGAGEQYF. The chain recombines TRBV6-5 with TRBJ2-7, with D perhaps TRBD1 or TRBD2 (5 bases each). This CDR3 is 14 amino acids long. With 6 bases removed from V and 6 bases from J, the gap between germline ends came to 18 bases. The germline V gene has CDR1 MNHEY and CDR2 SVGAGI.

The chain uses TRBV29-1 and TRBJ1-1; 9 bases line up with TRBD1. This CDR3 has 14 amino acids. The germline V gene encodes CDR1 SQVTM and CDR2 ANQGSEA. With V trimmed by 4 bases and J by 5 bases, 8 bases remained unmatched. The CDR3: CSVAQGALGTEAFF. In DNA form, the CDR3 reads TGCAGCGTTGCACAGGGGGCTCTGGGAACTGAAGCTTTCTTT. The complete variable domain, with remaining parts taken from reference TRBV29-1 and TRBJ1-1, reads SAVISQKPSRDICQRGTSLTIQCQVDSQVTMMFWYRQQPGQSLTLIATANQGSEATYESGFVIDKFPISRPNLTFSTLTVSNMSPEDSSIYLCSVAQGALGTEAFFGQGTRLTVV.

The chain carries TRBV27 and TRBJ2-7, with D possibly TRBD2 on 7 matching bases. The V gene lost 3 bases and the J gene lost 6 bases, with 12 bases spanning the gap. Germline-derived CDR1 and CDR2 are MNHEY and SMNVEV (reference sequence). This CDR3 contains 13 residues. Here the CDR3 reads CASSFGGGGEQYF. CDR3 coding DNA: TGTGCCAGCAGTTTTGGGGGGGGCGGCGAGCAGTACTTC.

The CDR3 loop reads CASSPGTAAYNEQFF. The CDR3, as DNA: TGTGCCAGCAGCCCCGGCACCGCGGCCTACAATGAGCAGTTCTTC. The genes are TRBV7-3 and TRBJ2-1; no clear D. The CDR3 loop spans 15 amino acids. Trimming left V 5 bases short and J 2 bases short, with 13 bases between. Germline values: CDR1 SGHTA, CDR2 FQGTGA.

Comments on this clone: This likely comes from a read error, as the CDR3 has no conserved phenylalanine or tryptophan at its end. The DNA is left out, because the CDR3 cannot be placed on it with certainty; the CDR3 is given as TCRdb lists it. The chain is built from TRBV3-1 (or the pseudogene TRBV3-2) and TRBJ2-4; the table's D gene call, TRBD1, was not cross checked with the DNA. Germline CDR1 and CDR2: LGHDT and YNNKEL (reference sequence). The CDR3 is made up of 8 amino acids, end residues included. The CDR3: CASSHRDR.

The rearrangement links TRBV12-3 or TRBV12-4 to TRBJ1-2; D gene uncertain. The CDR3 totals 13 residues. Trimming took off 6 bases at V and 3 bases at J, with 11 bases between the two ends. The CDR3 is CASSHLRDYGYTF. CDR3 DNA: TGTGCCAGCAGCCACCTCAGAGACTATGGCTACACCTTC.

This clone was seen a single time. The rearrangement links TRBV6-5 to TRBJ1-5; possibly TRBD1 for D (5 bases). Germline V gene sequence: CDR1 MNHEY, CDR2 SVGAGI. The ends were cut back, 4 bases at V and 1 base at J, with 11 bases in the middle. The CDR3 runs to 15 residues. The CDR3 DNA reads TGTGCCAGCAGTTTACAGGCCGGGAGCAATCAGCCCCAGCATTTT. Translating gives CASSLQAGSNQPQHF.

CDR3 coding DNA: TGTGCCAGCGTGGGGGCAGGTGGGGAGCTGTTTTTT. This translates into CASVGAGGELFF. The J gene is TRBJ2-2, the V gene TRBV7-8; D may be TRBD1 (6 bases). The CDR3 loop spans 12 amino acids. V shed 8 bases and J shed 8 bases, with 12 bases lying between them. Germline lookup yields CDR1 SGHVS and CDR2 FQNEAQ.

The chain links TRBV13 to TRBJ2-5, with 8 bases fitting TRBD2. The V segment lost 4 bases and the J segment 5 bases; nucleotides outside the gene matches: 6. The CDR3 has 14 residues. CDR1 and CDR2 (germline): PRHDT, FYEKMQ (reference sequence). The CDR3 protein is CASSSSRGGETQYF. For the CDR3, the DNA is TGTGCCAGCAGCTCCTCCCGGGGGGGGGAGACCCAGTACTTC.

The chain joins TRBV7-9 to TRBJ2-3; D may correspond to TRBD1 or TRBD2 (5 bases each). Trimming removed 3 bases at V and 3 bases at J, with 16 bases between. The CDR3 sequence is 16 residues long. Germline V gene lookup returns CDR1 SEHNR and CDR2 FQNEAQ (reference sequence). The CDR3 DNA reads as TGTGCCAGCAGCTTCTCTGGATTGGGGGTGACAGATACGCAGTATTTT. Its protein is CASSFSGLGVTDTQYF.

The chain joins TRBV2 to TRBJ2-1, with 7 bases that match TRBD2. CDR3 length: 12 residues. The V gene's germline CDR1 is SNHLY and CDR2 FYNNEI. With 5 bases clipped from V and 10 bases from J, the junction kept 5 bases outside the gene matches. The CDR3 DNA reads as TGTGCCAGCAGTTACAGCGGGGACGAGCAGTTCTTC. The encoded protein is CASSYSGDEQFF.

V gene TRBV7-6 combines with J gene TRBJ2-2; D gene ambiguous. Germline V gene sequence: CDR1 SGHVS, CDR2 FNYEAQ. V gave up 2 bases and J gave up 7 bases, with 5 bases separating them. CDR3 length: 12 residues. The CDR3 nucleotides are TGTGCCAGCAGCTTAACTCGCGGGGAGCTGTTTTTT. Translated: CASSLTRGELFF.

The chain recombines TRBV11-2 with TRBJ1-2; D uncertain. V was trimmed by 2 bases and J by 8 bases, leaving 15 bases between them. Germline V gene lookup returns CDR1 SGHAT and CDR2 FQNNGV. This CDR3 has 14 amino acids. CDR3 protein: CASSLLAGVDGYTF. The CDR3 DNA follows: TGTGCCAGCAGCTTATTGGCCGGGGTGGACGGCTACACCTTC.

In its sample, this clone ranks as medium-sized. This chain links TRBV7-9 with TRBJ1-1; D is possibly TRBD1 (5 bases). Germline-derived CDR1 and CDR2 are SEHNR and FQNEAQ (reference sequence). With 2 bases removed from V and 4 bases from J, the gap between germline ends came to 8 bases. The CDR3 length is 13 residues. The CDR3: CASSLPQGTEAFF. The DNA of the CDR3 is TGTGCCAGCAGCTTACCCCAGGGCACTGAAGCTTTCTTT.

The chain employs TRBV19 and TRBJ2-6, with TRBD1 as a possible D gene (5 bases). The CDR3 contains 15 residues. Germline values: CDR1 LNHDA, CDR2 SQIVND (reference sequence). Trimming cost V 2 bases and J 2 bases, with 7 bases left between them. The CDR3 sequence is CASSIKGPGANVLTF. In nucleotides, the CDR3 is TGTGCCAGTAGTATAAAGGGGCCTGGGGCCAACGTCCTGACTTTC.

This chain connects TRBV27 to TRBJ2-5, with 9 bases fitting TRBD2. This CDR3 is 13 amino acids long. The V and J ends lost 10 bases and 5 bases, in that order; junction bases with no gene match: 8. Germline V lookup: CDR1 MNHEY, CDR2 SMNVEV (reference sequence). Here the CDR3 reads CATLGGGGETQYF. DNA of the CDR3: TGTGCCACCCTTGGCGGGGGGGGCGAGACCCAGTACTTC.

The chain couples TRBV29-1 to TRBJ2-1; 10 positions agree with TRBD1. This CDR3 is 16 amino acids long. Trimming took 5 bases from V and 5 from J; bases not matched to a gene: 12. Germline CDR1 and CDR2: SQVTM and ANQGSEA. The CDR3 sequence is CSVRRTGGTADNEQFF. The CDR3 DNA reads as TGCAGCGTTCGGCGGACAGGGGGAACCGCGGACAATGAGCAGTTCTTC.

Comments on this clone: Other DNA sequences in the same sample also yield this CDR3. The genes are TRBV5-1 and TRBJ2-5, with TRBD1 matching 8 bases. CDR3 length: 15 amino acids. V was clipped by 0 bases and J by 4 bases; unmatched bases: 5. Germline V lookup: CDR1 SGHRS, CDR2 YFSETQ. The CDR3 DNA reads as TGCGCCAGCAGCTTGGGTCAGGGGGCACGAGAGACCCAGTACTTC. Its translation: CASSLGQGARETQYF.

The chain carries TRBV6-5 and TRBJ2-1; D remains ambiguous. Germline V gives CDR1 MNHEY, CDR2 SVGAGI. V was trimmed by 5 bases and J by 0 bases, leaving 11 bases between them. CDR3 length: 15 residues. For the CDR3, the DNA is TGTGCCAGCAGTCCACAAACCCTCTCCTACAATGAGCAGTTCTTC. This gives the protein CASSPQTLSYNEQFF.

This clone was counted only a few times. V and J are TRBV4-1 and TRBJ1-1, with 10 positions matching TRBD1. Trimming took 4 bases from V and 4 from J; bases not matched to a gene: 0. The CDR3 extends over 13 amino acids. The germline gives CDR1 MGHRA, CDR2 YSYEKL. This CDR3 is CASSRDRGTEAFF. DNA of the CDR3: TGCGCCAGCAGCCGGGACAGGGGCACTGAAGCTTTCTTT.

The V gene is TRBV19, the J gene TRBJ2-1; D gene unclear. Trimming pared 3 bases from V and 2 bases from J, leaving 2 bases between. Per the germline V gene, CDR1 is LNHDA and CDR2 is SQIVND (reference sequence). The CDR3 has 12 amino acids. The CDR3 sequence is CASSIPYNEQFF. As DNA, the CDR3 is TGTGCCAGTAGTATCCCCTACAATGAGCAGTTCTTC. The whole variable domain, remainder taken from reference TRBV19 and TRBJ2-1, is DGGITQSPKYLFRKEGQNVTLSCEQNLNHDAMYWYRQDPGQGLRLIYYSQIVNDFQKGDIAEGYSVSREKKESFPLTVTSAQKNPTAFYLCASSIPYNEQFFGPGTRLTVL.

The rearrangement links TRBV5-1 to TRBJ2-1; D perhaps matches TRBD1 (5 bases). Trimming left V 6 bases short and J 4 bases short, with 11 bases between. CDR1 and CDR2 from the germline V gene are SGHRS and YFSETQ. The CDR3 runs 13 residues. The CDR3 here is CASNLDSYNEQFF. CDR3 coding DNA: TGCGCCAGCAACCTAGACAGTTACAATGAGCAGTTCTTC.

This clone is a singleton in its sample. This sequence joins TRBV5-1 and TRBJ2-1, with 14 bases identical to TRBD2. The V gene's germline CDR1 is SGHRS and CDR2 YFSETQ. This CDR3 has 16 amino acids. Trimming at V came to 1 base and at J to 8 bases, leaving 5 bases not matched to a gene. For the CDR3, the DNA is TGCGCCAGCAGCTTGACCGGGACTAGCGGGGGTGATGAGCAGTTCTTC. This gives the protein CASSLTGTSGGDEQFF. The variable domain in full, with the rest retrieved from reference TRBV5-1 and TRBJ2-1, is KAGVTQTPRYLIKTRGQQVTLSCSPISGHRSVSWYQQTPGQGLQFLFEYFSETQRNKGNFPGRFSGRQFSNSRSEMNVSTLELGDSALYLCASSLTGTSGGDEQFFGPGTRLTVL.

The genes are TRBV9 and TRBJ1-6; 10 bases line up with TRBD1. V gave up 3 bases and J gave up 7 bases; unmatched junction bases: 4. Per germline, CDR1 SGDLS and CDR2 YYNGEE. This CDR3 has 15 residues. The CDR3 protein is CASSEGQGRNSPLHF. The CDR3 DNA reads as TGTGCCAGCAGCGAGGGACAGGGGAGGAATTCACCCCTCCACTTT.

CDR3 DNA sequence: TGTGCCAGCAGTTTCCTCGAGGGGTTTGGTACGCAGTATTTT. Translated, it gives CASSFLEGFGTQYF. This chain joins TRBV27 and TRBJ2-3; the D call may be TRBD1 or TRBD2 (5 bases each). With 3 bases removed from V and 8 bases from J, the gap between germline ends came to 15 bases. Germline CDR1 reads MNHEY; CDR2 reads SMNVEV (reference sequence). There are 14 residues in the CDR3.